The 8 T cell receptor beta chains below were found in one sample sequenced in a study of blood T cell repertoires in COVID-19. The repertoire was sequenced with immunoSEQ multiplex PCR; TCRdb's copy has only in-frame clones and lacks some. This sample has under 300,000 clones, with 88% found just once. Specimen: PBMCs or T cells enriched from blood (not recorded which). These receptors originate from a woman in her thirties or forties who had been exposed to COVID-19.

This chain links TRBV25-1 with TRBJ2-2, with 8 bases fitting TRBD2. From germline, CDR1 is MGHDK and CDR2 SYGVNS. Germline trimming cut 8 bases from V and 8 bases from J; bases unmatched to any gene: 7. The CDR3 totals 13 residues. The CDR3 loop is CASRAGVGGELFF. The DNA for the CDR3 is TGTGCCAGCCGAGCGGGAGTTGGGGGGGAGCTGTTTTTT.

This chain joins TRBV6-5 and TRBJ2-1; TRBD2 aligns across 10 bases. The CDR3 has 15 amino acids. V shed 4 bases and J 7 bases; nucleotides not matched to a gene: 7. Per germline, CDR1 MNHEY and CDR2 SVGAGI. The CDR3 sequence is CASSFVAGGINEQFF. Written as DNA, the CDR3 is TGTGCCAGCAGTTTTGTAGCGGGAGGCATTAATGAGCAGTTCTTC.

The chain uses TRBV3-1 (or the pseudogene TRBV3-2) and TRBJ2-2; possibly TRBD1 for D (6 bases). The germline V and J ends were trimmed by 4 bases and 6 bases, with 21 bases remaining between them. Germline V gene lookup returns CDR1 LGHDT and CDR2 YNNKEL (reference sequence). The length of the CDR3 is 17 residues. The CDR3 loop is CASSPLGQLKKSGELFF. The CDR3 DNA reads TGTGCCAGCAGCCCCTTGGGACAACTAAAAAAATCCGGGGAGCTGTTTTTT.

The chain couples TRBV2 to TRBJ2-2, with 8 bases lining up with TRBD1. V dropped 4 bases and J dropped 3; count of bases not matched to a gene: 4. Germline-derived CDR1 and CDR2 are SNHLY and FYNNEI. The CDR3 consists of 15 residues. CDR3 in DNA: TGTGCCAGCAGTGGGACAGGGTTAGACACCGGGGAGCTGTTTTTT. Amino acids: CASSGTGLDTGELFF.

The rearrangement links TRBV4-3 to TRBJ2-2; no clear D gene. V was pared by 7 bases and J by 0 bases, with 12 bases between. CDR3 length: 15 amino acids. Germline values: CDR1 LGHNA, CDR2 YSLEER. The CDR3 region has the DNA TGCGCCAGCACCTGGGCTTCTCCGAACACCGGGGAGCTGTTTTTT. It encodes CASTWASPNTGELFF.

This chain connects TRBV27 to TRBJ1-2; D possibly corresponds to TRBD1 (5 bases). CDR1 is MNHEY and CDR2 is SMNVEV in the germline V gene (reference sequence). V lost 6 bases and J lost 3, with 26 bases in between. The CDR3 has 18 residues. This chain's CDR3 is CASSQGGFGTMMDYGYTF. The DNA for the CDR3 is TGTGCCAGCAGCCAGGGAGGGTTCGGGACTATGATGGACTATGGCTACACCTTC.

The chain joins TRBV6-5 to TRBJ1-2; 8 bases are a match to TRBD1. Losses at the gene ends were 0 bases for V and 4 bases for J; bases not matched to a gene: 4. The CDR3 is 15 amino acids. Germline V gene data show CDR1 as MNHEY and CDR2 as SVGAGI. The CDR3 loop reads CASSYSGDRSYGYTF. The CDR3 bases are TGTGCCAGCAGTTACTCGGGGGACAGGTCCTATGGCTACACCTTC.

The rearrangement joins TRBV6-6 to TRBJ1-5; possible D gene TRBD1, 6 bases. The CDR3 is 15 amino acids. Germline CDR1 reads MNHNY; CDR2 reads SVGAGI (reference sequence). V lost 5 bases and J 0 bases, leaving 11 bases between the germline ends. The CDR3 is CASSGQLVSNQPQHF. In DNA form, the CDR3 reads TGTGCCAGCAGTGGACAGCTTGTTAGCAATCAGCCCCAGCATTTT.